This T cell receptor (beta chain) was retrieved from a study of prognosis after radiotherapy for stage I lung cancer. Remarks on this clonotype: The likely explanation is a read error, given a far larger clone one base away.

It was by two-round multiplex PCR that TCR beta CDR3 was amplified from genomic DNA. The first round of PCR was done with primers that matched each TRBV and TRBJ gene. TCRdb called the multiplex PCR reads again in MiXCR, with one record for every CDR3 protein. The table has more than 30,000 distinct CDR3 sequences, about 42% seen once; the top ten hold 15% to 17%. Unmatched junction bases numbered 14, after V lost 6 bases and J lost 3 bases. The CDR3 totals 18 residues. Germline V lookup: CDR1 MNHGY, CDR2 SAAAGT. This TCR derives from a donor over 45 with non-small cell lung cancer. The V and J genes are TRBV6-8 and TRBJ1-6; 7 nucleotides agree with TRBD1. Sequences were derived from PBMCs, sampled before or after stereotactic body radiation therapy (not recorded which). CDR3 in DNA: TGTGCCAGCAGGGGCCTGGGCAGGGGGTGTCTCTATAATTCACCCCTCCACTTT. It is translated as CASRGLGRGCLYNSPLHF.